These 32 T cell receptor beta chains were sequenced from one sample in a study of blood T cell repertoires in COVID-19. Produced via immunoSEQ multiplex PCR; TCRdb's table is partial and in-frame only. Of roughly 140,000 clones in the sample, around 80% were seen once. Specimen: PBMCs or T cells enriched from blood (not recorded which). The receptors were gathered from a young woman who had been exposed to COVID-19.

The rearrangement joins TRBV30 to TRBJ2-3; 12 bases agree with TRBD2. The J segment lost 7 bases and the V segment lost 2 bases, leaving 10 bases of the junction unmatched. The germline V gene encodes CDR1 GTSNPN and CDR2 SVGIG (reference sequence). The CDR3 has 16 amino acids. The CDR3 protein is CAWSLRASGRGNTQYF. The CDR3 nucleotides read TGTGCCTGGAGTCTGAGGGCTAGCGGGAGGGGGAATACGCAGTATTTT.

The V gene is TRBV28, the J gene TRBJ2-3; possible D gene TRBD1, 5 bases. Germline V gene sequence: CDR1 MDHEN, CDR2 SYDVKM. V was clipped by 6 bases and J by 3 bases, with 16 bases between them. The CDR3 is 15 amino acids. DNA for the CDR3: TGTGCCAGCAGGCGGACAACCTACCCTACAGATACGCAGTATTTT. This encodes CASRRTTYPTDTQYF. Full variable domain (missing parts from reference TRBV28 and TRBJ2-3): DVKVTQSSRYLVKRTGEKVFLECVQDMDHENMFWYRQDPGLGLRLIYFSYDVKMKEKGDIPEGYSVSREKKERFSLILESASTNQTSMYLCASRRTTYPTDTQYFGPGTRLTVL.

The rearrangement links TRBV7-2 to TRBJ2-5, with a possible D match to TRBD1 (5 bases). Trimming stripped 5 bases from V and 5 bases from J, with 27 bases between. In germline, CDR1 is SGHTA, CDR2 FQGNSA. The CDR3 is 18 residues long. CDR3: CASSPTLTGLTGGETQYF. Written as DNA, the CDR3 is TGTGCCAGCAGCCCAACCCTTACCGGGCTCACAGGTGGGGAGACCCAGTACTTC.

The chain has TRBV5-8 and TRBJ1-1, with 9 bases fitting TRBD1. The CDR3 totals 17 residues. V shed 3 bases, J shed 1 base, and the junction held 10 bases outside the gene matches. Germline CDR1 is SGHTS and CDR2 is YDEGEE. The CDR3: CASSSGDRAVGNTEAFF. The CDR3 region has the DNA TGTGCCAGCAGCTCGGGGGACAGGGCCGTGGGGAACACTGAAGCTTTCTTT.

The chain has TRBV24-1 and TRBJ2-3; 7 positions agree with TRBD1. J was trimmed by 0 bases and V by 9 bases; bases with no gene match: 2. CDR1 and CDR2 from the germline V gene are KGHDR and SFDVKD. The CDR3 has 13 amino acids. CDR3 in amino acids: CATEGQSTDTQYF. The CDR3 DNA reads TGTGCCACCGAGGGACAGAGCACAGATACGCAGTATTTT.

The rearrangement uses TRBV7-9 and TRBJ2-5; weak D call: TRBD2 (7 bases). Looked up from germline, CDR1 is SEHNR and CDR2 is FQNEAQ (reference sequence). The CDR3 is 14 residues long. The V gene lost 3 bases and the J gene lost 5 bases, with 13 bases spanning the gap. CDR3 DNA: TGTGCCAGCAGCTTCGGGGGGCTAGGGGAGACCCAGTACTTC. This encodes CASSFGGLGETQYF.

The chain carries TRBV14 and TRBJ1-6, with 7 bases matching TRBD1. The CDR3 consists of 13 residues. V lost 6 bases to trimming and J lost 10 bases; unmatched junction nucleotides: 6. The germline V gene has CDR1 SGHDN and CDR2 FVKESK. CDR3 protein: CASSRQGGSPLHF. CDR3 in DNA: TGTGCCAGCAGTCGACAGGGAGGATCACCCCTCCACTTT.

The chain joins TRBV3-1 (or the pseudogene TRBV3-2) to TRBJ1-2, with a tentative D call TRBD1 (5 bases). The CDR3 is made up of 13 amino acids. V lost 1 base, J lost 7 bases, and 10 bases lay in between. Germline V gives CDR1 LGHDT, CDR2 YNNKEL (reference sequence). The CDR3 sequence: CASSQVQGGGYTF. DNA of the CDR3: TGTGCCAGCAGCCAAGTCCAGGGAGGTGGCTACACCTTC.

The CDR3: CASSLGSRAYEQYF. CDR3 nucleotide sequence: TGTGCCAGCAGCTTGGGGAGCCGGGCCTACGAGCAGTACTTC. The chain links TRBV5-5 to TRBJ2-7; no firm D call. There are 14 residues in the CDR3. Germline CDR1 SGHKS, CDR2 YYEKEE (reference sequence). V was shortened by 0 bases and J by 2 bases, with 9 bases between the two germline ends.

This chain uses TRBV12-3 or TRBV12-4 with TRBJ1-6; the D gene is possibly TRBD1 (5 bases). Trimming took off 3 bases at V and 10 bases at J, with 10 bases between the two ends. The CDR3 is 13 amino acids. CDR3 loop: CASSFSGVSPLHF. In DNA form, the CDR3 reads TGTGCCAGCAGTTTTTCGGGGGTATCACCCCTCCACTTT.

This clone was recorded once. The identical CDR3 is also encoded by other nucleotide sequences in the sample. V usage is TRBV13 and J usage is TRBJ2-3, with 12 nucleotides matching TRBD2. After removal of 3 bases from V and 5 bases from J, the junction contained 0 bases not matched to a gene. Germline-derived CDR1 and CDR2 are PRHDT and FYEKMQ (reference sequence). The CDR3 has 14 amino acids. As DNA, the CDR3 is TGTGCCAGCAGCTTGGGACTAGCGGGAGATACGCAGTATTTT. Translating gives CASSLGLAGDTQYF. Based on the CDR3 plus reference TRBV13 and TRBJ2-3, the full variable domain is AAGVIQSPRHLIKEKRETATLKCYPIPRHDTVYWYQQGPGQDPQFLISFYEKMQSDKGSIPDRFSAQQFSDYHSELNMSSLELGDSALYFCASSLGLAGDTQYFGPGTRLTVL.

This clone was seen a single time. This chain uses TRBV27 with TRBJ1-1; TRBD1 is a possible D gene (6 bases). The V gene's germline CDR1 is MNHEY and CDR2 SMNVEV (reference sequence). Trimming shortened V by 5 bases and J by 7 bases, and 20 bases separated the two germline ends. The CDR3 is 15 amino acids. The CDR3 spells CASSRLGGGGIEAFF. CDR3 nucleotide sequence: TGTGCCAGCAGTAGATTGGGAGGGGGGGGAATTGAAGCTTTCTTT.

This clone was observed a handful of times. The chain carries TRBV29-1 and TRBJ2-5; 8 bases match TRBD1. Unmatched junction bases numbered 8, after V lost 6 bases and J lost 2 bases. The germline V gene has CDR1 SQVTM and CDR2 ANQGSEA. This CDR3 comprises 14 residues. The CDR3 DNA is TGCAGCGTCAACCGAGGACAGGGTCAAGAGACCCAGTACTTC. It encodes CSVNRGQGQETQYF.

The chain has TRBV29-1 and TRBJ2-1; 14 positions agree with TRBD2. Germline V gene sequence: CDR1 SQVTM, CDR2 ANQGSEA. This CDR3 comprises 17 residues. V lost 7 bases, J lost 3 bases, and 11 bases stayed unmatched. The CDR3 sequence is CSALPGLAGEVYNEQFF. For the CDR3, the DNA is TGCAGCGCCCTGCCGGGACTAGCGGGAGAGGTCTACAATGAGCAGTTCTTC.

The genes are TRBV11-2 and TRBJ1-1, with a possible D match to TRBD1 (5 bases). This CDR3 spans 13 amino acids. V dropped 5 bases and J dropped 12 bases, with 19 bases sitting between them. Germline assignment: CDR1 SGHAT and CDR2 FQNNGV. DNA of the CDR3: TGTGCCAGCAGCCGTGAGCAAGGGGTTAACACTTTCTTT. It codes for CASSREQGVNTFF. The full variable domain, its missing parts supplied by reference TRBV11-2 and TRBJ1-1, is EAGVAQSPRYKIIEKRQSVAFWCNPISGHATLYWYQQILGQGPKLLIQFQNNGVVDDSQLPKDRFSAERLKGVDSTLKIQPAKLEDSAVYLCASSREQGVNTFFGQGTRLTVV.

The table lists this clone with a count of one. V usage is TRBV18 and J usage is TRBJ2-7, with D unresolved. Germline values: CDR1 KGHSH, CDR2 LQKENI. This CDR3 region has 14 residues. The ends were cut back, 1 base at V and 5 bases at J, with 12 bases in the middle. CDR3 region: CASSPQSYSDEQYF. The CDR3 coding sequence is TGTGCCAGCTCACCACAAAGTTATTCGGACGAGCAGTACTTC.

The count of this clone is one. CDR3 bases: TGTGCCAGCAGCATGGGGGACAGCGGTCAGCCCCAGCATTTT. Translated: CASSMGDSGQPQHF. This chain joins TRBV7-9 and TRBJ1-5, with TRBD1 matching over 7 bases. CDR3 size: 14 residues. CDR1 is SEHNR, CDR2 FQNEAQ, per germline (reference sequence). V lost 5 bases to trimming and J lost 6 bases; unmatched junction nucleotides: 7. Full variable domain (remainder filled in from reference TRBV7-9 and TRBJ1-5): DTGVSQNPRHKITKRGQNVTFRCDPISEHNRLYWYRQTLGQGPEFLTYFQNEAQLEKSRLLSDRFSAERPKGSFSTLEIQRTEQGDSAMYLCASSMGDSGQPQHFGDGTRLSIL.

The chain has TRBV10-1 and TRBJ2-2; TRBD2 matches 14 bases. Germline lookup yields CDR1 WNHNN and CDR2 SYGVQD (reference sequence). The CDR3 runs to 15 residues. V shed 5 bases and J 8 bases; nucleotides not matched to a gene: 4. The CDR3 nucleotides read TGCGCCAGCAGTCCCGGGACTAGCGGGAGAGGGGAGCTGTTTTTT. It translates to CASSPGTSGRGELFF.

The chain employs TRBV7-2 and TRBJ2-7, with 7 bases identical to TRBD2. The trim removed 5 bases at V and 4 bases at J, leaving 14 bases unmatched. The CDR3 covers 16 residues. Germline values: CDR1 SGHTA, CDR2 FQGNSA. The CDR3 here is CASSPFGTTQTYEQYF. CDR3 bases: TGTGCCAGCAGCCCCTTCGGGACTACTCAGACTTACGAGCAGTACTTC.

V and J are TRBV7-2 and TRBJ1-1; D unresolved. CDR3 size: 13 residues. Trimming cost V 2 bases and J 4 bases, with 8 bases left between them. The germline gives CDR1 SGHTA, CDR2 FQGNSA. The CDR3 is CASSLIGGTEAFF. The CDR3 nucleotides are TGTGCCAGCAGCTTAATAGGAGGCACTGAAGCTTTCTTT. The variable domain in full, with the rest retrieved from reference TRBV7-2 and TRBJ1-1, is GAGVSQSPSNKVTEKGKDVELRCDPISGHTALYWYRQSLGQGLEFLIYFQGNSAPDKSGLPSDRFSAERTGGSVSTLTIQRTQQEDSAVYLCASSLIGGTEAFFGQGTRLTVV.

The CDR3 loop reads CASSKLGNEQFF. CDR3 sequence (DNA): TGTGCCAGCAGCAAACTAGGCAATGAGCAGTTCTTC. This chain joins TRBV7-2 and TRBJ2-1, with D perhaps TRBD2 (5 bases). The CDR3 is 12 amino acids. Germline values: CDR1 SGHTA, CDR2 FQGNSA. V lost 5 bases and J 6 bases, leaving 8 bases between the germline ends.

This chain links TRBV7-9 with TRBJ2-1; 7 bases are shared with TRBD1. The CDR3 runs to 14 residues. V shed 7 bases and J 0 bases; nucleotides not matched to a gene: 3. Germline assignment: CDR1 SEHNR and CDR2 FQNEAQ (reference sequence). The CDR3 loop reads CASIHRGSYNEQFF. The CDR3 DNA reads TGTGCCAGCATCCACAGGGGCTCCTACAATGAGCAGTTCTTC. Full variable domain (missing parts from reference TRBV7-9 and TRBJ2-1): DTGVSQNPRHKITKRGQNVTFRCDPISEHNRLYWYRQTLGQGPEFLTYFQNEAQLEKSRLLSDRFSAERPKGSFSTLEIQRTEQGDSAMYLCASIHRGSYNEQFFGPGTRLTVL.

CDR3 DNA sequence: TGTGCCAGTGGGCCTCAGGGGGGTGGCACAGATACGCAGTATTTT. Translation: CASGPQGGGTDTQYF. V usage is TRBV19 and J usage is TRBJ2-3; a possible D gene is TRBD1 (7 bases). V shed 8 bases and J shed 1 base, with 16 bases lying between them. Germline CDR1 reads LNHDA; CDR2 reads SQIVND (reference sequence). The CDR3 consists of 15 residues.

The chain's CDR3 is CACRTGVAKTQYF. The CDR3, as DNA: TGTGCCTGCCGGACAGGGGTGGCAAAGACCCAGTACTTC. The rearrangement links TRBV30 to TRBJ2-5; the match to TRBD1 covers 9 bases. The CDR3 length is 13 residues. Germline V gives CDR1 GTSNPN, CDR2 SVGIG (reference sequence). J gave up 6 bases and V 6 bases, and 8 bases lay outside the gene matches.

The chain couples TRBV4-2 to TRBJ2-7, with TRBD2 matching over 9 bases. In germline, CDR1 is LGHNA, CDR2 YNFKEQ. The junction had 0 bases not matched to a gene; V was cut back by 0 bases and J by 0 bases. The CDR3 covers 15 residues. CDR3 region: CASSQEAGGSYEQYF. The DNA of the CDR3 is TGTGCCAGCAGCCAAGAAGCGGGAGGCTCCTACGAGCAGTACTTC.

The gene calls are TRBV27 and TRBJ2-7, with 12 positions matching TRBD1. The V segment lost 5 bases and the J segment 7 bases; nucleotides outside the gene matches: 9. The germline CDR1 and CDR2 sequences are MNHEY and SMNVEV (reference sequence). The CDR3 spans 15 residues. The CDR3 DNA sequence: TGTGCCAGCAGTGCGCCCGGGACAGGGGGCTATGAGCAGTACTTC. This codes for CASSAPGTGGYEQYF.

The V call is TRBV7-8, the J call TRBJ2-1, with D uncertain. Germline values: CDR1 SGHVS, CDR2 FQNEAQ. The V end lost 4 bases, the J end lost 3 bases, and 19 bases lay between the germline ends. This CDR3 comprises 17 residues. The CDR3, as DNA: TGTGCCAGCAGCTACCCCGATCTCACGGGTGACTACAATGAGCAGTTCTTC. Translated: CASSYPDLTGDYNEQFF.

The J gene is TRBJ2-7, the V gene TRBV5-1; TRBD1 agrees at 8 bases. Germline V gene data show CDR1 as SGHRS and CDR2 as YFSETQ. The CDR3 runs 14 residues. V was clipped by 3 bases and J by 6 bases; unmatched bases: 8. The DNA of the CDR3 is TGCGCCAGCAGCTCGGGACAGGAGGGGCTCGAGCAGTACTTC. Encoded protein: CASSSGQEGLEQYF.

The CDR3 region is CASSLSHGETQYF. In DNA, the CDR3 is TGTGCCAGCAGCCTTAGTCACGGGGAGACCCAGTACTTC. The V call is TRBV7-2, the J call TRBJ2-5, with D hard to call. The germline V and J ends were trimmed by 5 bases and 5 bases, with 12 bases remaining between them. Per germline, CDR1 SGHTA and CDR2 FQGNSA. This CDR3 is built from 13 residues.

This clone appeared once. The rearrangement links TRBV6-5 to TRBJ2-2; 8 bases line up with TRBD2. This CDR3 region has 15 residues. The V gene's germline CDR1 is MNHEY and CDR2 SVGAGI. V dropped 6 bases and J dropped 5; count of bases not matched to a gene: 8. The CDR3 bases are TGTGCCAGCAGATCCGGGACTAGAATTACCGGGGAGCTGTTTTTT. It yields the protein CASRSGTRITGELFF.

The chain joins TRBV2 to TRBJ1-2; weak D call: TRBD1 (5 bases). Germline loops: CDR1 SNHLY, CDR2 FYNNEI. CDR3 size: 12 residues. V lost 7 bases, J lost 7 bases, and 13 bases lay in between. As DNA, the CDR3 is TGTGCCAGCAAACCCAGGGTGGTTGGCTACACCTTC. As protein: CASKPRVVGYTF.

The V call is TRBV2, the J call TRBJ1-1; 12 bases align to TRBD1. Germline trimming cut 6 bases from V and 7 bases from J; bases unmatched to any gene: 6. This CDR3 contains 14 residues. Germline V gives CDR1 SNHLY, CDR2 FYNNEI. The CDR3 sequence is CASRTGTGGGEAFF. In nucleotides, the CDR3 is TGTGCCAGCAGAACCGGGACAGGGGGCGGTGAAGCTTTCTTT.